This T cell receptor (beta chain) was captured by sequencing in a study of blood T cell repertoires in COVID-19 (dated by TCRdb to about 2020). General notes on the study: Samples from collaborators originated in the United States, Italy and Spain and spanned both the acute and convalescent phases of COVID-19. The prospective study material was composed of cDNA or gDNA derived from T cells, B-cell-depleted T cells, or PBMCs. Deeply sampled blood TCRbeta repertoires from subjects exposed to, actively infected with, or recovered from COVID-19 were included in the dataset. The repertoires were released in a freely available public database intended as a resource for research on the immune response to SARS-CoV-2. The samples were drawn from two sources: the first 160 participants of the ongoing ImmuneRACE study, and 1,000 to 1,500 subjects contributed by 6 global collaborators. A de-identified subject ID, COVID-19 status, age in years and sex were almost always included in the sample metadata. HLA class I and class II types, where available, came from metadata supplied by the sample provider rather than from assay-based typing.

The CDR3 sequence holds 16 residues, the cysteine and phenylalanine included. Only CDR3 DNA is held: 48 bases, read in frame from base 1. Trimming accounts for 1 base at V and 5 bases at J, while the number of junction bases matched to no gene is 7. Looking up the germline V gene yields CDR1 MGHRA and CDR2 YSYEKL. The immunoSEQ Assay, a bias-controlled multiplex PCR, was used to amplify TCRbeta CDR3 regions from genomic DNA. Per the source publication's procedure: Nucleated cell counts per sample were estimated from amplification of reference gene primers within the assay. Sequence reads were collapsed and filtered to measure the absolute abundance of every unique TCRbeta CDR3 rearrangement. Productive Simpson clonality was computed per sample as the square root of Simpson's diversity index over productive rearrangements. The source is immuneACCESS, and TCRdb retained only in-frame sequences with V and J called. Part of the clones is not carried over; for the studies checked, unresolved V genes explain less than half of this, and the remainder is unexplained. That table gives V, J and clone size, and the DNA gave D and trimming. The sample table holds around 19,000 clones, of which about 90% were seen once. The ten top clones hold under 4.5% of the sample.

What the work shows at the level of the full study, not this receptor alone: The amount of clinical and demographic metadata varied by source and participant and was provided uncurated.

With respect to this clone: The antigen this receptor binds is unknown. The sample holds no much larger clone one base away, and base qualities are not on file.

The collaborating institutions used their own protocols to collect whole blood in K2EDTA tubes. For TCRbeta analysis, collaborators shipped samples as frozen whole blood, isolated PBMCs, or DNA extracted from either of those sample types. The chain was built from TRBV4-1 and TRBJ2-1; 8 of the junction bases match TRBD2. The sequence was collected from a human donor in a cohort sampled during active COVID-19. Sequencing used peripheral blood. CDR3 loop: CASSQGALAADNEQFF. The DNA reads TGCGCCAGCAGCCAAGGAGCACTAGCGGCGGACAATGAGCAGTTCTTC.